This entry features one TCR beta chain sequence. Its antigen has not been determined. No per-base quality is available; no much larger clone lies one base away. This specimen belongs to a study of blood T cell repertoires in COVID-19 (dated by TCRdb to the early 2020s). A note on the overall study: Collaborator samples came from the United States, Italy and Spain and covered acute and convalescent phases of COVID-19. The material from the prospective study consisted of cDNA or gDNA derived from T cells, B-cell-depleted T cells, or PBMCs. The repertoires were made available in a free public database intended to serve as a resource for research on the immune response to SARS-CoV-2. The dataset comprised deeply sampled blood TCRbeta repertoires from subjects exposed to, actively infected with, or recovered from COVID-19. HLA class I and class II types, where available, came from metadata supplied by the sample provider rather than from assay-based typing. A de-identified subject ID, COVID-19 status, age in years and sex were almost always included in the sample metadata. The samples were drawn from the first 160 participants of the ongoing ImmuneRACE study and from some 1,300 subjects provided by 6 global collaborators.

What the research found in general, with its limitations: How much clinical and demographic metadata was included differed by source and by participant, and the metadata was provided uncurated.

CDR1 MNHNS and CDR2 SASEGT are derived from the germline V gene. V ends up 3 bases short and J 7 bases short, with an unmatched junction base count of 11. The CDR3, from cysteine to phenylalanine, totals 15 residues. Kept here is only the CDR3 DNA, which spans 45 bases and is read in frame from base 1. The immunoSEQ Assay, a bias-controlled multiplex PCR, was used to amplify TCRbeta CDR3 regions from genomic DNA. The original pipeline was this. The number of nucleated cells in each sample was estimated by amplification of reference gene primers within the assay. To quantify the absolute abundance of each unique TCRbeta CDR3 rearrangement, sequence reads were collapsed and filtered. For each sample, productive Simpson clonality was calculated as the square root of Simpson's diversity index over productive rearrangements. The immuneACCESS repertoire file appears here via TCRdb, limited to in-frame rearrangements. These files lack a portion of the clones; in checked studies, under half of the deficit traces to unresolved V genes, and the cause of the others is not known. V and J calls and clone size come straight from that table; D and trimming were deduced from the DNA. The sample table holds roughly 250,000 clones, of which about 85% were seen once. The biggest ten clones account for 7.2% of the sample.

Samples from volunteer blood donors who had recovered from COVID-19 were contributed by a second Seattle source. Whole blood was collected in K2EDTA tubes by collaborating institutions according to the institutions' own protocols. For TCRbeta analysis, collaborators shipped samples as frozen whole blood, isolated PBMCs, or DNA extracted from either of those sample types. This clonotype was obtained from a man aged 55 to 70 who had recovered from COVID-19. Rearrangement joined TRBV6-1 to TRBJ1-2, with 7 junctional bases fitting TRBD1. Sequenced: peripheral blood. In nucleotides, the sequence is TGTGCCAGCAGTGATACGACAGGGCCTTGGGTTGGCTACACCTTC. It is translated as CASSDTTGPWVGYTF.